This T cell receptor beta chain was found in a study of high-grade serous ovarian cancer treatment subgroups. Tumor samples were obtained before definitive surgery or chemotherapy. The data were produced by immunoSEQ multiplex PCR, yet TCRdb's version contains in-frame clones alone and is incomplete. The table shows fewer than 4,500 clones, with roughly four fifths occurring only once. The CDR3 is made up of 16 amino acids. V lost 1 base, J lost 4 bases, and 14 bases lay in between. Germline values: CDR1 SGDLS, CDR2 YYNGEE. This sequence originates from a human donor with high-grade serous ovarian cancer. Sequenced: tumor tissue. The chain uses TRBV9 and TRBJ2-2, with D perhaps TRBD1 (6 bases). Written as DNA, the CDR3 is TGTGCCAGCAGCGTAACCGGGACAACTAGCACCGGGGAGCTGTTTTTT. Its protein is CASSVTGTTSTGELFF.